This T cell receptor beta chain was obtained from a study of blood T cell repertoires in COVID-19. Whole-study context: The analysed material was cDNA or gDNA that came from T cells, B-cell-depleted T cells, or PBMCs.

Under the authors' procedure: Reference gene primers were amplified, and this amplification served to estimate nucleated cell counts. Profiled with immunoSEQ multiplex PCR; TCRdb holds only in-frame clones, not every one. That table gives V, J and clone size, and the DNA gave D and trimming. Found here are about 160,000 clones, 80% to 90% of them singletons; the top ten hold roughly 13%. Deletions cut 4 bases from V and 4 bases from J, with 16 bases between. The germline V gene has CDR1 MDHEN and CDR2 SYDVKM. This CDR3 spans 15 amino acids. Input material: peripheral blood. The clonotype comes from a young man with COVID-19, enrolled during active disease. The chain combines TRBV28 with TRBJ1-2, with D possibly TRBD1 on 6 matching bases. The chain's CDR3 is CASSSTRQAFYGYTF. DNA for the CDR3: TGTGCCAGCAGTTCCACTCGACAGGCCTTCTATGGCTACACCTTC.